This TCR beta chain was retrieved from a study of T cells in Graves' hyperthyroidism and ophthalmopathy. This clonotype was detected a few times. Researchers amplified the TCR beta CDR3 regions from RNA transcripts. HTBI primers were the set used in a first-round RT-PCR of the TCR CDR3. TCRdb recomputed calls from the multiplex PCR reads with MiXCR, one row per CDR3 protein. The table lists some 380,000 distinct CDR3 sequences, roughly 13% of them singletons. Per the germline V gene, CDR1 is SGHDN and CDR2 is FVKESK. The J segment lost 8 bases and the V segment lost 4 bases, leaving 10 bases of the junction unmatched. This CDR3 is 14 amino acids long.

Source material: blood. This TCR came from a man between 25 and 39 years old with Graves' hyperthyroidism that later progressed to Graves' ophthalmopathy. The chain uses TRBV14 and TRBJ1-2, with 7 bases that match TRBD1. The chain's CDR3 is CASSPGGMSWGYTF. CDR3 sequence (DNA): TGTGCCAGCAGCCCAGGGGGAATGTCTTGGGGCTACACCTTC.